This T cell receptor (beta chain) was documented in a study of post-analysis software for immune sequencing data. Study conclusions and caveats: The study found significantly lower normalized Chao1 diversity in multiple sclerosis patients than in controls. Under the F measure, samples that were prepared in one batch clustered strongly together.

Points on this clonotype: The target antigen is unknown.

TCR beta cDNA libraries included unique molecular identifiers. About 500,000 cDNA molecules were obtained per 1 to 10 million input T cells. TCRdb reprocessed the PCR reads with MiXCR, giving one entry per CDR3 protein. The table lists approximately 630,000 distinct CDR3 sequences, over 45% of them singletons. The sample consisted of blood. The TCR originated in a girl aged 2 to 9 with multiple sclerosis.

The CDR3 sequence is CASSLKVTQYF. CDR3 sequence (DNA): TGTGCCAGCAGCTTAAAGGTTACGCAGTATTTT. V and J are TRBV7-2 and TRBJ2-3, with D hard to call. The CDR3 covers 11 residues. Trimming shortened V by 2 bases and J by 8 bases, and 5 bases separated the two germline ends. CDR1 SGHTA and CDR2 FQGNSA come from the germline V gene.